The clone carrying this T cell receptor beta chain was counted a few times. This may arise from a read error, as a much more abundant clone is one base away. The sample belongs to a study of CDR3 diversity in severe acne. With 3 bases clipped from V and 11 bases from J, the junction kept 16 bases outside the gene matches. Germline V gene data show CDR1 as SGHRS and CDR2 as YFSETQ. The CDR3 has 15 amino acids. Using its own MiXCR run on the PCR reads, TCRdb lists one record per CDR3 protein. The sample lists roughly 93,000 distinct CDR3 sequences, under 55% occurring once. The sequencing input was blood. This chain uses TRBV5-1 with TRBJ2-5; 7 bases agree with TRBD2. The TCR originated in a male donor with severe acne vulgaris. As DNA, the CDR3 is TGCGCCAGCAGCTCAGCCACGGGCGGGAGTAAGGAGCAGTACTTC. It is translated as CASSSATGGSKEQYF.